This T cell receptor (beta chain) was identified during a study of OX40 agonist ivuxolimab in advanced cancers. Only one count was recorded for this clone. Sequencing used immunoSEQ multiplex PCR; TCRdb keeps in-frame clones, though not all of them. This table has about 22,000 clones, around 87% appearing once. J was trimmed by 5 bases and V by 2 bases; bases with no gene match: 1. Germline lookup yields CDR1 MGHRA and CDR2 YSYEKL. The length of the CDR3 is 13 residues. This material consisted of CD4+ or CD8+ T cells sorted from blood, taken in a trial of the OX40 agonist ivuxolimab. The origin of this receptor is an adult with an advanced solid tumor such as melanoma, head and neck, liver or kidney cancer. The V call is TRBV4-1, the J call TRBJ2-7; 9 bases agree with TRBD2. CDR3 sequence (DNA): TGCGCCAGCAGCCAAAGACTAGCGGACGAGCAGTACTTC. Its protein is CASSQRLADEQYF.